This T cell receptor (beta chain) was captured by sequencing in a study of blood T cell repertoires in COVID-19. In the study's own analysis: Estimates of nucleated cell counts were drawn from the amplification of reference gene primers. The table came from immunoSEQ multiplex PCR; TCRdb's copy has only in-frame clones and leaves some out. From that table come the V and J calls and clone size; the DNA was used to work out D and trimming. The sample lists around 260,000 clones, more than 70% occurring once. The length of the CDR3 is 13 residues. Per germline, CDR1 SGHTA and CDR2 FQGNSA. Losses at the gene ends were 5 bases for V and 4 bases for J; bases not matched to a gene: 4.

Sequencing was done on a sample of peripheral blood. The clonotype was recovered from a woman aged 50 to 60 with acute or convalescent COVID-19. The chain uses TRBV7-2 and TRBJ1-1; 7 positions match TRBD1. CDR3 bases: TGTGCCAGCAGCCGACCAGGGGGCACTGAAGCTTTCTTT. Its protein is CASSRPGGTEAFF.